Below, one T cell receptor beta chain is given with its context. The sample is drawn from a study of cytomegalovirus exposure and HLA in healthy donors. Primers: 60 Vbeta forward and 13 Jbeta reverse. Generated by immunoSEQ multiplex PCR, the TCRdb table keeps only in-frame clones and is missing some. The sample records approximately 140,000 clones, over 70% being singletons. V gave up 5 bases and J gave up 4 bases; unmatched junction bases: 12. Germline CDR1 is PRHDT and CDR2 is FYEKMQ (reference sequence). This CDR3 is 16 amino acids long. The sequencing sample was made of PBMCs. This receptor was obtained from a woman between 40 and 55 years old in good health and CMV-seronegative. The rearrangement links TRBV13 to TRBJ2-3; 7 nucleotides line up with TRBD2. The CDR3 DNA follows: TGTGCCAGCAGCCCTTCGCCCGCGGGAGTCCCAGATACGCAGTATTTT. Translation gives CASSPSPAGVPDTQYF.